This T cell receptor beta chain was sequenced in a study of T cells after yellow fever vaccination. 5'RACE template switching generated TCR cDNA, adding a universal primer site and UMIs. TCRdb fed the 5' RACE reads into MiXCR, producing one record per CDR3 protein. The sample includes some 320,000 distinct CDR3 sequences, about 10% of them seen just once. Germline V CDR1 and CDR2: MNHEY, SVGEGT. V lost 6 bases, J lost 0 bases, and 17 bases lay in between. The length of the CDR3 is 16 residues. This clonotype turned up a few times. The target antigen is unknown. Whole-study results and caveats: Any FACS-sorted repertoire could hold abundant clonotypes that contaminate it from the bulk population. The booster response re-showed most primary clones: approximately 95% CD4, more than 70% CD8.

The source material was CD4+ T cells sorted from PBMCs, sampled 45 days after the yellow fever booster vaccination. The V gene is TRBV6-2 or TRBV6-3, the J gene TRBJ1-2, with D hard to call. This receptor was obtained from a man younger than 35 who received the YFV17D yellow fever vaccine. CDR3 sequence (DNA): TGTGCCAGCAGCAGTAAAGGACGGTACGCTAACTATGGCTACACCTTC. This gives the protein CASSSKGRYANYGYTF.